One sample yielded the 28 T cell receptor beta chains listed below, sequenced in a study of blood T cell repertoires in COVID-19. Method: immunoSEQ multiplex PCR; TCRdb's copy keeps in-frame clones and lacks some. The data hold hundreds of thousands of clones, with approximately 88% observed a single time. Material: peripheral blood. Receptors originate from a woman in her fifties or sixties with COVID-19, enrolled during active disease.

The chain joins TRBV11-2 to TRBJ2-3; no clear D. The CDR3 is made up of 15 amino acids. CDR1 SGHAT and CDR2 FQNNGV come from the germline V gene. The germline V and J ends were trimmed by 3 bases and 3 bases, with 13 bases remaining between them. In DNA form, the CDR3 reads TGTGCCAGCAGCTTCCTCACTACCCGAACAGATACGCAGTATTTT. As protein: CASSFLTTRTDTQYF.

The chain uses TRBV28 and TRBJ1-4; maybe TRBD1 (5 bases). CDR1 and CDR2 from the germline V gene are MDHEN and SYDVKM. The CDR3 consists of 14 residues. V was shortened by 7 bases and J by 6 bases, with 15 bases between the two germline ends. The CDR3 DNA sequence: TGTGCCAGCATCAGGGCCGGTCCTTATGAAAAACTGTTTTTT. This gives the protein CASIRAGPYEKLFF. Combining the CDR3 with reference TRBV28 and TRBJ1-4 gives the whole variable domain DVKVTQSSRYLVKRTGEKVFLECVQDMDHENMFWYRQDPGLGLRLIYFSYDVKMKEKGDIPEGYSVSREKKERFSLILESASTNQTSMYLCASIRAGPYEKLFFGSGTQLSVL.

The genes are TRBV29-1 and TRBJ1-1, with unresolved D. V shed 6 bases and J shed 0 bases, with 20 bases lying between them. The length of the CDR3 is 16 residues. CDR1 is SQVTM, CDR2 ANQGSEA, per germline. CDR3 sequence (DNA): TGCAGCGTCCGAGGAGGCGGGGAAGCTCTGAACACTGAAGCTTTCTTT. Its protein is CSVRGGGEALNTEAFF.

This clone was counted a single time. The CDR3 nucleotides read TGTGCCAGCAGTACAAACCCGGGACTAGCCTACGAGCAGTACTTC. It encodes CASSTNPGLAYEQYF. The chain couples TRBV6-2 or TRBV6-3 to TRBJ2-7; TRBD2 matches at 8 bases. Germline values: CDR1 MNHEY, CDR2 SVGEGT. Unmatched junction bases numbered 8, after V lost 5 bases and J lost 2 bases. This CDR3 contains 15 residues.

The rearrangement uses TRBV27 and TRBJ1-1; maybe TRBD1 (5 bases). CDR1 is MNHEY and CDR2 is SMNVEV in the germline V gene (reference sequence). This CDR3 contains 12 residues. V was trimmed by 1 base and J by 8 bases, leaving 8 bases between them. CDR3 DNA sequence: TGTGCCAGCAGTTTATGGGGCAGCGAAGCTTTCTTT. Its translation is CASSLWGSEAFF.

The CDR3 loop reads CASSNGGGARSNQPQHF. The DNA for the CDR3 is TGTGCCAGTAGCAACGGGGGGGGCGCGCGGAGCAATCAGCCCCAGCATTTT. The chain recombines TRBV19 with TRBJ1-5; possibly TRBD1 for D (6 bases). Deletions cut 6 bases from V and 1 base from J, with 19 bases between. The CDR3 runs 17 residues. The germline CDR1 and CDR2 sequences are LNHDA and SQIVND (reference sequence).

This sequence joins TRBV5-1 and TRBJ2-1; weak D call: TRBD1 (7 bases). Per germline, CDR1 SGHRS and CDR2 YFSETQ. This CDR3 contains 17 residues. V lost 4 bases, J lost 3 bases, and 20 bases lay in between. The CDR3 DNA follows: TGCGCCAGCAGCCAGGGGGGCAGGACCCCAAGCTACAATGAGCAGTTCTTC. This codes for CASSQGGRTPSYNEQFF.

The rearrangement uses TRBV12-3 or TRBV12-4 and TRBJ2-5; TRBD2 might be the D (5 bases). V was clipped by 4 bases and J by 2 bases, with 8 bases between them. The length of the CDR3 is 13 residues. The CDR3 DNA is TGTGCCAGCAGTTCCGGGATTCAAGAGACCCAGTACTTC. Translation: CASSSGIQETQYF.

The rearrangement links TRBV18 to TRBJ2-3; perhaps TRBD2 as D (5 bases). V shed 6 bases and J shed 1 base, with 17 bases lying between them. This CDR3 is 16 amino acids long. Germline values: CDR1 KGHSH, CDR2 LQKENI. CDR3 region: CASSRSVPVGTDTQYF. CDR3 in DNA: TGTGCCAGCTCCCGTAGCGTGCCGGTCGGCACAGATACGCAGTATTTT.

In this sample, this clone turned up once. J is TRBJ2-3 and V is TRBV7-2; tentative D call: TRBD1 (5 bases). Germline CDR1 reads SGHTA; CDR2 reads FQGNSA. The CDR3 length is 14 residues. V was cut by 2 bases and J by 5 bases, with 11 bases left in between. The CDR3, as DNA: TGTGCCAGCAGCTTAAGCGCCAGGGAAGATACGCAGTATTTT. Translated: CASSLSAREDTQYF.

In its sample, this clone was seen a few times. V usage is TRBV5-4 and J usage is TRBJ1-3; D unclear. The germline CDR1 and CDR2 sequences are SGHNT and YYREEE (reference sequence). Trimming took off 4 bases at V and 3 bases at J, with 17 bases between the two ends. The CDR3 consists of 16 residues. The CDR3 spells CASSPVGTKSGNTIYF. The CDR3 nucleotides read TGTGCCAGCAGCCCGGTGGGCACCAAAAGTGGAAACACCATATATTTT.

The chain uses TRBV3-1 (or the pseudogene TRBV3-2) and TRBJ1-6, with 7 bases fitting TRBD1. The CDR3 has 15 amino acids. Trimming cost V 5 bases and J 7 bases; bases outside gene matches: 8. Germline CDR1 is LGHDT and CDR2 is YNNKEL (reference sequence). CDR3 in DNA: TGTGCCAGCAGCTACGGGACAGTTCAGAATTCACCCCTCCACTTT. Its protein is CASSYGTVQNSPLHF.

The chain uses TRBV6-1 and TRBJ1-4; TRBD1 matches at 8 bases. V lost 1 base to trimming and J lost 8 bases; unmatched junction nucleotides: 6. The CDR3 runs 15 residues. Germline V gene data show CDR1 as MNHNS and CDR2 as SASEGT. CDR3 bases: TGTGCCAGCAGTGAAGTATACAGGGGGGAGGAAAAACTGTTTTTT. It is translated as CASSEVYRGEEKLFF.

This chain joins TRBV1 and TRBJ1-1; TRBD1, the table's D call, was not compared with the DNA. TRBV1 is a known pseudogene. CDR3 length equals 17 residues. CDR3 nucleotides: TGCACCAGCAGCCGAGTATCGTGTGACAGGGGTCCCACTGAAGCTTTCTTT. Protein: CTSSRVSCDRGPTEAFF.

V is TRBV7-9 and J is TRBJ1-1, with unresolved D. This CDR3 has 14 residues. V was shortened by 2 bases and J by 1 base, with 8 bases between the two germline ends. Germline CDR1 is SEHNR and CDR2 is FQNEAQ (reference sequence). The CDR3 DNA is TGTGCCAGCAGCTTATCTCACAGGAACACTGAAGCTTTCTTT. Translation: CASSLSHRNTEAFF.

The rearrangement uses TRBV5-8 and TRBJ1-5, with 9 bases that match TRBD1. J gave up 3 bases and V 4 bases, and 8 bases lay outside the gene matches. Germline V gene data show CDR1 as SGHTS and CDR2 as YDEGEE. The CDR3 is 16 residues long. As DNA, the CDR3 is TGTGCCAGCAGCGTCCTGGGACAGGGTGACAATCAGCCCCAGCATTTT. Residues: CASSVLGQGDNQPQHF. Combining the CDR3 with reference TRBV5-8 and TRBJ1-5 gives the whole variable domain EAGVTQSPTHLIKTRGQQATLRCSPISGHTSVYWYQQALGLGLQFLLWYDEGEERNRGNFPPRFSGRQFPNYSSELNVNALELEDSALYLCASSVLGQGDNQPQHFGDGTRLSIL.

This CDR3 reads CASSEEFWDRSTDTQYF. The CDR3 DNA reads as TGTGCCAGCAGTGAAGAGTTTTGGGACAGGAGCACAGATACGCAGTATTTT. J is TRBJ2-3 and V is TRBV2, with 8 bases aligning to TRBD1. V lost 1 base, J lost 0 bases, and 6 bases stayed unmatched. The germline gives CDR1 SNHLY, CDR2 FYNNEI. This CDR3 has 17 amino acids. Full variable domain (remainder filled in from reference TRBV2 and TRBJ2-3): EPEVTQTPSHQVTQMGQEVILRCVPISNHLYFYWYRQILGQKVEFLVSFYNNEISEKSEIFDDQFSVERPDGSNFTLKIRSTKLEDSAMYFCASSEEFWDRSTDTQYFGPGTRLTVL.

This chain links TRBV3-1 (or the pseudogene TRBV3-2) with TRBJ2-3, with 9 bases aligning to TRBD2. Germline values: CDR1 LGHDT, CDR2 YNNKEL (reference sequence). V lost 4 bases, J lost 6 bases, and 8 bases stayed unmatched. The CDR3 runs to 15 residues. CDR3 residues: CASSRAGGALDTQYF. Here the CDR3 DNA reads TGTGCCAGCAGCCGAGCGGGGGGCGCACTGGATACGCAGTATTTT.

V gene TRBV19 combines with J gene TRBJ1-1; 10 bases are a match to TRBD1. V trimming: 10 bases; J trimming: 4 bases; junction bases outside the gene matches: 12. The CDR3 sequence is 15 residues long. CDR1 is LNHDA, CDR2 SQIVND, per germline (reference sequence). CDR3 DNA: TGTGCCACGAGACAGGGGGCGATTGATAGCACTGAAGCTTTCTTT. Amino acids: CATRQGAIDSTEAFF.

The chain recombines TRBV5-1 with TRBJ2-2; tentative D call: TRBD1 (6 bases). Germline values: CDR1 SGHRS, CDR2 YFSETQ. The CDR3 consists of 14 residues. Between the trimmed V and J ends, which lost 3 bases and 5 bases, there was a span of 11 bases. DNA of the CDR3: TGCGCCAGCAGCTCTCAGGGGTATACCGGGGAGCTGTTTTTT. As protein: CASSSQGYTGELFF.

The chain employs TRBV11-2 and TRBJ2-7; 8 bases line up with TRBD1. After removal of 3 bases from V and 7 bases from J, the junction contained 5 bases not matched to a gene. Germline CDR1 reads SGHAT; CDR2 reads FQNNGV. CDR3 length: 13 residues. CDR3 in DNA: TGTGCCAGCAGCTTGGCAGGGGGCGGGGAGCAGTACTTC. Translating gives CASSLAGGGEQYF.

This chain links TRBV25-1 with TRBJ2-7; 7 nucleotides line up with TRBD1. Germline values: CDR1 MGHDK, CDR2 SYGVNS. The CDR3 sequence is 14 residues long. J gave up 1 base and V 6 bases, and 6 bases lay outside the gene matches. CDR3 residues: CASSRQGISYEQYF. CDR3 DNA: TGTGCCAGCAGCCGACAGGGTATTTCCTACGAGCAGTACTTC.

This sequence joins TRBV5-5 and TRBJ2-7, with D unresolved. In germline, CDR1 is SGHKS, CDR2 YYEKEE (reference sequence). This CDR3 has 12 amino acids. Between the trimmed V and J ends, which lost 2 bases and 4 bases, there was a span of 7 bases. The CDR3 region has the DNA TGTGCCAGCAGCTTTGGTAGATACGAGCAGTACTTC. It specifies CASSFGRYEQYF.

This clone was observed a single time. The CDR3 DNA reads TGTGCCAGTAGCTCGGGGAGATCCCGGGGAGAGACCCAGTACTTC. It is translated as CASSSGRSRGETQYF. J is TRBJ2-5 and V is TRBV19; D might be TRBD2 (5 bases). V was clipped by 6 bases and J by 4 bases, with 18 bases between them. This CDR3 has 15 amino acids. Germline V gene data show CDR1 as LNHDA and CDR2 as SQIVND (reference sequence).

The chain uses TRBV5-1 and TRBJ2-2, with D tentatively TRBD2 (5 bases). The CDR3 length is 13 residues. V lost 6 bases and J lost 7, with 13 bases in between. The germline V gene has CDR1 SGHRS and CDR2 YFSETQ. CDR3 in amino acids: CASTPTRGGELFF. The CDR3 region has the DNA TGCGCCAGCACGCCCACCCGGGGCGGGGAGCTGTTTTTT.

The chain has TRBV19 and TRBJ1-4; D is undetermined. The germline V gene encodes CDR1 LNHDA and CDR2 SQIVND (reference sequence). V lost 5 bases and J 7 bases, leaving 14 bases between the germline ends. This CDR3 has 14 amino acids. The CDR3 bases are TGTGCCAGTAGTGACATAAGGGAGGGTGAAAAACTGTTTTTT. This translates into CASSDIREGEKLFF.

This chain uses TRBV6-5 with TRBJ2-3, with D possibly being TRBD2 (7 bases). The CDR3 has 15 amino acids. The V end was cut by 5 bases, the J end by 2 bases, with 14 bases between. CDR1 is MNHEY and CDR2 is SVGAGI in the germline V gene. CDR3 DNA: TGTGCCAGCAGTAGGGGGGGGAGGGACACAGATACGCAGTATTTT. Its protein product is CASSRGGRDTDTQYF.

The rearrangement links TRBV2 to TRBJ2-2; 11 bases align to TRBD2. The V gene end was trimmed by 6 bases and the J gene end by 6 bases; junction bases not matched to a gene: 6. Germline V gene data show CDR1 as SNHLY and CDR2 as FYNNEI. The CDR3 is 15 residues long. CDR3 sequence reads: CASRVAGGQAGELFF. DNA for the CDR3: TGTGCCAGCAGGGTAGCGGGGGGGCAGGCCGGGGAGCTGTTTTTT.